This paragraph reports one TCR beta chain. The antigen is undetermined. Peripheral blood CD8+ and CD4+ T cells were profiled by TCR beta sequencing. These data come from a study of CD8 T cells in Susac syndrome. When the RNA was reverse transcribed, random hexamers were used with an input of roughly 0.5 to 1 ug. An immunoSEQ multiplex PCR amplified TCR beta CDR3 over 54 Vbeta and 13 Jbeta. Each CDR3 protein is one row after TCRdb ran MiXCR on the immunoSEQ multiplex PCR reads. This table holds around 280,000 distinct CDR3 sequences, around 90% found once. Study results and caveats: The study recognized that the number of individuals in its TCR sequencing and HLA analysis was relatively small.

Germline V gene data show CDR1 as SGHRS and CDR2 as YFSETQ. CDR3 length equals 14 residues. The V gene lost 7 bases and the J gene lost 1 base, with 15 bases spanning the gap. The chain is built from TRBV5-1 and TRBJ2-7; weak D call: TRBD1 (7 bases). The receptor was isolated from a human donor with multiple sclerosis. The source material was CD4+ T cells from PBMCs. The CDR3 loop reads CASSSRGASYEQYF. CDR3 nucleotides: TGCGCCAGCTCGAGCAGGGGGGCGTCCTACGAGCAGTACTTC.